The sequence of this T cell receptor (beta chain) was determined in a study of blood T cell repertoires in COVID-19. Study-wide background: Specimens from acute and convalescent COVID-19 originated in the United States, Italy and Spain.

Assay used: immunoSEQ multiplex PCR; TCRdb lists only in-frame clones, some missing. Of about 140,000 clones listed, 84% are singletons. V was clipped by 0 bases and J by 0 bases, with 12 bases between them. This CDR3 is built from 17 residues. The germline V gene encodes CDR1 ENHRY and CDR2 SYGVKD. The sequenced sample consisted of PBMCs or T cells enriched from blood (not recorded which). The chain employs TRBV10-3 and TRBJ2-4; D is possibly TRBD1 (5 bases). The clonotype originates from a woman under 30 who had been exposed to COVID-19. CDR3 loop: CAISESATDLAKNIQYF. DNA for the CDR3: TGTGCCATCAGTGAGTCGGCGACAGACCTAGCCAAAAACATTCAGTACTTC.